The 30 T cell receptor beta chains listed next were all sequenced from one sample in a study of cytomegalovirus exposure and HLA in healthy donors. PCR employed 60 Vbeta and 13 Jbeta primers. Clones were sequenced by immunoSEQ multiplex PCR, and TCRdb holds only the in-frame ones, with some missing. The sample carries more than 95,000 clones, approximately 80% recorded once. Sequenced sample: PBMCs. These receptors all come from a woman between 40 and 55 years old in good health and CMV-seronegative.

The V and J genes are TRBV28 and TRBJ1-1; D ambiguous. Looked up from germline, CDR1 is MDHEN and CDR2 is SYDVKM. Trimming left V 1 base short and J 3 bases short, with 3 bases between. This CDR3 spans 12 amino acids. CDR3 in amino acids: CASSLSHTEAFF. CDR3 coding DNA: TGTGCCAGCAGTTTATCTCACACTGAAGCTTTCTTT.

The chain uses TRBV7-2 and TRBJ2-7; maybe TRBD2 (6 bases). The ends were cut back, 2 bases at V and 2 bases at J, with 10 bases in the middle. CDR1 is SGHTA, CDR2 FQGNSA, per germline. The CDR3 runs 14 residues. In DNA, the CDR3 is TGTGCCAGCAGCTTACAGACTAGTACCTACGAGCAGTACTTC. Its protein product is CASSLQTSTYEQYF.

The chain uses TRBV27 and TRBJ1-6; 8 positions agree with TRBD1. CDR1 and CDR2 (germline): MNHEY, SMNVEV (reference sequence). Losses at the gene ends were 8 bases for V and 5 bases for J; bases not matched to a gene: 8. The CDR3 length is 15 residues. The CDR3 DNA sequence: TGTGCCAGCTCTCGGACAGGGCTCGATAATTCACCCCTCCACTTT. This codes for CASSRTGLDNSPLHF.

J is TRBJ1-5 and V is TRBV28; 9 bases map to TRBD1. CDR1 MDHEN and CDR2 SYDVKM come from the germline V gene. The trim removed 6 bases at V and 2 bases at J, leaving 5 bases unmatched. CDR3 length: 15 amino acids. The CDR3 loop reads CASRSRDRGNQPQHF. DNA for the CDR3: TGTGCCAGCAGAAGCCGGGACAGGGGCAATCAGCCCCAGCATTTT.

V and J are TRBV7-3 and TRBJ2-2; TRBD2 might be the D (5 bases). The CDR3 length is 15 residues. With 1 base removed from V and 4 bases from J, the gap between germline ends came to 10 bases. CDR1 is SGHTA, CDR2 FQGTGA, per germline. CDR3 amino acids: CASSLIRGPTGELFF. CDR3 bases: TGTGCCAGCAGCTTAATAAGAGGGCCCACCGGGGAGCTGTTTTTT.

V and J are TRBV5-5 and TRBJ1-1, with D hard to call. Per the germline V gene, CDR1 is SGHKS and CDR2 is YYEKEE (reference sequence). This CDR3 region has 15 residues. The V gene lost 0 bases and the J gene lost 2 bases, with 11 bases spanning the gap. Here the CDR3 DNA reads TGTGCCAGCAGCTTGGCAGTTATCCTCAACACTGAAGCTTTCTTT. Translation: CASSLAVILNTEAFF.

Regarding this clone: The sample has other DNA sequences that encode this CDR3 too. This chain connects TRBV20-1 to TRBJ2-3, with D perhaps matching TRBD2 (5 bases). Germline CDR1 reads DFQATT; CDR2 reads SNEGSKA (reference sequence). With 5 bases removed from V and 3 bases from J, the gap between germline ends came to 6 bases. There are 11 residues in the CDR3. The CDR3 nucleotides read TGCAGTGCTGGACTTACAGATACGCAGTATTTT. Its protein product is CSAGLTDTQYF.

The chain carries TRBV6-4 and TRBJ2-2, with 8 bases lining up with TRBD1. Losses at the gene ends were 6 bases for V and 3 bases for J; bases not matched to a gene: 3. The germline gives CDR1 MRHNA, CDR2 SNTAGT. The CDR3 length is 14 residues. Written as DNA, the CDR3 is TGTGCCAGCAGGGTACAGGGGGACACCGGGGAGCTGTTTTTT. It codes for CASRVQGDTGELFF.

In this sample, this clone turned up a few times. This chain connects TRBV6-1 to TRBJ1-1, with 8 bases matching TRBD1. This CDR3 has 15 residues. Germline V lookup: CDR1 MNHNS, CDR2 SASEGT. The V segment lost 4 bases and the J segment 2 bases; nucleotides outside the gene matches: 6. The DNA of the CDR3 is TGTGCCAGCAGTGCGACAGGGGCGATTAACACTGAAGCTTTCTTT. Translated, it gives CASSATGAINTEAFF.

The rearrangement joins TRBV18 to TRBJ2-7, with D possibly matching TRBD1 (6 bases). The germline V gene encodes CDR1 KGHSH and CDR2 LQKENI. V lost 3 bases to trimming and J lost 5 bases, with 11 bases between them. The CDR3 totals 13 residues. CDR3 residues: CASSPPNRDEQYF. In DNA, the CDR3 is TGTGCCAGCTCACCCCCGAACAGGGACGAGCAGTACTTC.

V and J are TRBV19 and TRBJ1-4; 7 bases fit TRBD1. Germline V CDR1 and CDR2: LNHDA, SQIVND (reference sequence). V lost 4 bases to trimming and J lost 14 bases; unmatched junction nucleotides: 10. This CDR3 has 13 amino acids. CDR3 in DNA: TGTGCCAGTAGTACCCGGGACAGAAACAACCTGTTTTTT. Protein sequence: CASSTRDRNNLFF. The variable domain in full, with the rest retrieved from reference TRBV19 and TRBJ1-4, is DGGITQSPKYLFRKEGQNVTLSCEQNLNHDAMYWYRQDPGQGLRLIYYSQIVNDFQKGDIAEGYSVSREKKESFPLTVTSAQKNPTAFYLCASSTRDRNNLFFGSGTQLSVL.

V usage is TRBV5-1 and J usage is TRBJ2-5; TRBD1 matches 10 bases. The germline V gene has CDR1 SGHRS and CDR2 YFSETQ. This CDR3 is built from 19 residues. Trimming removed 6 bases from V and 2 bases from J; junction bases left unmatched: 19. The CDR3 nucleotides are TGCGCCAGCACCCAGAGGACAGGGGGAGTGTATTTTGAGCAAGAGACCCAGTACTTC. Protein sequence: CASTQRTGGVYFEQETQYF.

V and J are TRBV6-1 and TRBJ2-2; 8 bases map to TRBD1. CDR3 length: 13 amino acids. V lost 10 bases, J lost 3 bases, and 4 bases stayed unmatched. Germline CDR1 reads MNHNS; CDR2 reads SASEGT. CDR3 sequence (DNA): TGTGCCACCCAGACAGGGGACACCGGGGAGCTGTTTTTT. This gives the protein CATQTGDTGELFF.

The gene calls are TRBV27 and TRBJ1-2; possibly TRBD1 for D (6 bases). Per the germline V gene, CDR1 is MNHEY and CDR2 is SMNVEV (reference sequence). V dropped 11 bases and J dropped 3 bases, with 13 bases sitting between them. CDR3 length equals 12 residues. The CDR3 sequence: CAVQGRDYGYTF. The CDR3 nucleotides read TGTGCCGTTCAGGGGCGAGACTATGGCTACACCTTC.

The V and J genes are TRBV28 and TRBJ2-1; TRBD1 might be the D (8 bases). The CDR3 totals 18 residues. Germline CDR1 and CDR2: MDHEN and SYDVKM. With 1 base removed from V and 0 bases from J, the gap between germline ends came to 16 bases. The CDR3 DNA reads as TGTGCCAGCAGTTTATCACCTACAGGGGGGGTCTCCTACAATGAGCAGTTCTTC. It encodes CASSLSPTGGVSYNEQFF.

The gene calls are TRBV5-4 and TRBJ2-1, with 13 positions matching TRBD2. Germline assignment: CDR1 SGHNT and CDR2 YYREEE (reference sequence). The junction had 14 bases not matched to a gene; V was cut back by 4 bases and J by 4 bases. The CDR3 covers 19 residues. Here the CDR3 reads CASSRGGRGTSGKYNEQFF. CDR3 bases: TGTGCCAGCAGCCGCGGGGGCAGGGGGACTAGCGGGAAATACAATGAGCAGTTCTTC. Full variable domain (outside the CDR3, taken from reference TRBV5-4 and TRBJ2-1): ETGVTQSPTHLIKTRGQQVTLRCSSQSGHNTVSWYQQALGQGPQFIFQYYREEENGRGNFPPRFSGLQFPNYSSELNVNALELDDSALYLCASSRGGRGTSGKYNEQFFGPGTRLTVL.

This clone has just a few counts. The chain is built from TRBV15 and TRBJ1-2, with D possibly TRBD1 on 5 matching bases. This CDR3 has 13 amino acids. V was clipped by 1 base and J by 7 bases, with 10 bases between them. CDR1 is LNHNV and CDR2 is YYDKDF in the germline V gene (reference sequence). As DNA, the CDR3 is TGTGCCACCAGCAGAGGACAGATCGGTGGCTACACCTTC. Translated: CATSRGQIGGYTF.

The chain combines TRBV9 with TRBJ2-3, with 9 bases identical to TRBD2. The CDR3 runs 18 residues. The germline V gene has CDR1 SGDLS and CDR2 YYNGEE. V lost 3 bases to trimming and J lost 3 bases; unmatched junction nucleotides: 14. The CDR3 here is CASSGGAGGPVVTDTQYF. The CDR3 DNA follows: TGTGCCAGCAGCGGGGGCGCGGGAGGGCCTGTAGTTACAGATACGCAGTATTTT.

The gene calls are TRBV4-1 and TRBJ2-5, with 7 nucleotides matching TRBD2. This CDR3 comprises 19 residues. Germline V gene data show CDR1 as MGHRA and CDR2 as YSYEKL. Trimming removed 4 bases from V and 5 bases from J; junction bases left unmatched: 22. The CDR3, as DNA: TGCGCCAGCAGCCCTTCGCGAACAGCTAGCGGCCCCCCGGAGGAGACCCAGTACTTC. Its translation: CASSPSRTASGPPEETQYF.

The chain employs TRBV10-3 and TRBJ1-1; 8 bases fit TRBD1. The CDR3 length is 14 residues. J was trimmed by 3 bases and V by 8 bases; bases with no gene match: 8. Germline V gives CDR1 ENHRY, CDR2 SYGVKD. CDR3 nucleotide sequence: TGTGCCATCGCCGGGTCAGGGGGCCACACTGAAGCTTTCTTT. Its translation: CAIAGSGGHTEAFF.

The chain joins TRBV29-1 to TRBJ2-3; 7 nucleotides match TRBD1. V dropped 4 bases and J dropped 2; count of bases not matched to a gene: 6. CDR1 is SQVTM and CDR2 is ANQGSEA in the germline V gene. This CDR3 spans 14 amino acids. The CDR3: CSVARGQDTDTQYF. DNA for the CDR3: TGCAGCGTTGCCCGTGGACAGGACACAGATACGCAGTATTTT.

The J gene is TRBJ1-4, the V gene TRBV7-2; D not resolved. There are 15 residues in the CDR3. Germline CDR1 is SGHTA and CDR2 is FQGNSA. V was pared by 5 bases and J by 3 bases, with 13 bases between. This chain's CDR3 is CASSRYGGSNEKLFF. In nucleotides, the CDR3 is TGTGCCAGCAGCCGTTACGGCGGATCTAATGAAAAACTGTTTTTT.

The chain recombines TRBV2 with TRBJ2-1, with D perhaps matching TRBD1 (6 bases). Germline V gene sequence: CDR1 SNHLY, CDR2 FYNNEI. Trimming took 4 bases from V and 9 from J, leaving 16 bases between them. This CDR3 is 14 amino acids long. CDR3 amino acids: CASSVEQGMGEQFF. The CDR3 region has the DNA TGTGCCAGCAGTGTGGAACAGGGTATGGGTGAGCAGTTCTTC.

In DNA form, the CDR3 reads TGTGCCAGCAGTAAGGGGGACCAAGAGACCCAGTACTTC. The encoded protein is CASSKGDQETQYF. V and J are TRBV28 and TRBJ2-5, with D maybe TRBD1 (6 bases). V was trimmed by 5 bases and J by 0 bases, leaving 7 bases between them. Germline assignment: CDR1 MDHEN and CDR2 SYDVKM. The CDR3 length is 13 residues. Full variable domain (missing parts from reference TRBV28 and TRBJ2-5): DVKVTQSSRYLVKRTGEKVFLECVQDMDHENMFWYRQDPGLGLRLIYFSYDVKMKEKGDIPEGYSVSREKKERFSLILESASTNQTSMYLCASSKGDQETQYFGPGTRLLVL.

In its sample, this clone was seen a few times. The chain uses TRBV5-8 and TRBJ2-3, with 7 bases identical to TRBD2. V lost 0 bases and J lost 1; bases outside the gene matches: 5. The CDR3 length is 16 residues. CDR1 and CDR2 (germline): SGHTS, YDEGEE. CDR3 nucleotides: TGTGCCAGCAGCTTGGAGCGGCTAGCGGGCACAGATACGCAGTATTTT. Its translation: CASSLERLAGTDTQYF.

The chain carries TRBV7-2 and TRBJ1-4; D might be TRBD1 (6 bases). The length of the CDR3 is 16 residues. The ends were cut back, 4 bases at V and 12 bases at J, with 24 bases in the middle. Germline V gene lookup returns CDR1 SGHTA and CDR2 FQGNSA. This CDR3 is CASSSNPGVSMGELFF. DNA for the CDR3: TGTGCCAGCAGCTCCAACCCAGGGGTATCAATGGGGGAACTGTTTTTT.

In its sample, this clone was seen a few times. V gene TRBV7-2 combines with J gene TRBJ1-3; 7 bases match TRBD1. The CDR3 runs 16 residues. The trim removed 0 bases at V and 0 bases at J, leaving 2 bases unmatched. Germline loops: CDR1 SGHTA, CDR2 FQGNSA. CDR3 nucleotides: TGTGCCAGCAGCTTAGCGGGGACAGTCTCTGGAAACACCATATATTTT. Its protein product is CASSLAGTVSGNTIYF.

The chain combines TRBV2 with TRBJ2-7, with 8 positions matching TRBD2. The V segment lost 6 bases and the J segment 3 bases; nucleotides outside the gene matches: 4. The CDR3 loop spans 13 amino acids. The germline CDR1 and CDR2 sequences are SNHLY and FYNNEI. CDR3 in DNA: TGTGCCAGCAGGACAACTAGCGGCTACGAGCAGTACTTC. As protein: CASRTTSGYEQYF.

The rearrangement uses TRBV2 and TRBJ2-7; TRBD1 aligns across 8 bases. V lost 6 bases and J lost 3; bases outside the gene matches: 10. The CDR3 has 15 residues. The germline V gene has CDR1 SNHLY and CDR2 FYNNEI. For the CDR3, the DNA is TGTGCCAGCAGAGGACAGGGCGAAAGGGGCTACGAGCAGTACTTC. This translates into CASRGQGERGYEQYF.

CDR3 loop: CAISETAYEQYF. In nucleotides, the CDR3 is TGTGCCATCAGTGAAACAGCCTACGAGCAGTACTTC. The genes are TRBV10-3 and TRBJ2-7; D unclear. The germline CDR1 and CDR2 sequences are ENHRY and SYGVKD. This CDR3 contains 12 residues. Between the trimmed V and J ends, which lost 3 bases and 2 bases, there was a span of 5 bases.